A single sample gave rise to the 14 T cell receptor beta chains below, sequenced in a study of blood T cell repertoires in COVID-19. The method was immunoSEQ multiplex PCR; TCRdb's version includes in-frame clones alone and lacks a portion of them. The repertoire holds around 68,000 clones, with approximately 86% as singletons. The sequenced sample was peripheral blood. The receptor set was obtained from a man aged 35-49 years with COVID-19, enrolled during active disease.

CDR3 sequence: CATYWAGAQGGYTF. CDR3 DNA: TGTGCCACCTATTGGGCGGGGGCGCAGGGGGGCTACACCTTC. The chain has TRBV28 and TRBJ1-2; TRBD1 might be the D (6 bases). The CDR3 covers 14 residues. Germline CDR1 reads MDHEN; CDR2 reads SYDVKM. V was trimmed by 10 bases and J by 8 bases, leaving 23 bases between them.

The V call is TRBV11-2, the J call TRBJ1-2; D possibly corresponds to TRBD1 (6 bases). The germline V gene encodes CDR1 SGHAT and CDR2 FQNNGV. The CDR3 has 13 residues. Trimming pared 7 bases from V and 4 bases from J, leaving 13 bases between. The CDR3: CASTNGGSYGYTF. CDR3 in DNA: TGTGCCAGCACCAATGGGGGCAGCTATGGCTACACCTTC.

This clone has just a few counts. This chain joins TRBV5-1 and TRBJ2-1; D not certain. The V end was cut by 1 base, the J end by 7 bases, with 6 bases between. The CDR3 extends over 12 amino acids. Germline CDR1 and CDR2: SGHRS and YFSETQ. CDR3 sequence (DNA): TGCGCCAGCAGCTTGTCTATGAATGAGCAGTTCTTC. Translating it yields CASSLSMNEQFF.

A few counts support this clone. CDR3 residues: CASSEAQLINSPLHF. The DNA for the CDR3 is TGTGCCAGCAGTGAAGCGCAACTGATTAATTCACCCCTCCACTTT. The rearrangement joins TRBV6-1 to TRBJ1-6, with D hard to call. Germline V gene data show CDR1 as MNHNS and CDR2 as SASEGT. CDR3 length: 15 residues. V lost 0 bases, J lost 6 bases, and 9 bases lay in between.

This clone was seen only a few times. This chain links TRBV5-4 with TRBJ1-2; D is undetermined. The CDR3 contains 14 residues. The germline V and J ends were trimmed by 4 bases and 2 bases, with 12 bases remaining between them. Germline CDR1 SGHNT, CDR2 YYREEE (reference sequence). The DNA of the CDR3 is TGTGCCAGCAGCATCGGAATCGGGAACTATGGCTACACCTTC. Its protein is CASSIGIGNYGYTF.

J is TRBJ1-2 and V is TRBV10-3; possibly TRBD1 for D (6 bases). Germline V CDR1 and CDR2: ENHRY, SYGVKD. This CDR3 is 13 amino acids long. The germline V and J ends were trimmed by 10 bases and 3 bases, with 15 bases remaining between them. CDR3 nucleotides: TGTGCCACTAAACTACAGGGTGACTATGGCTACACCTTC. Translating it yields CATKLQGDYGYTF.

V usage is TRBV7-2 and J usage is TRBJ2-1; 7 nucleotides agree with TRBD1. Germline assignment: CDR1 SGHTA and CDR2 FQGNSA. Losses at the gene ends were 7 bases for V and 6 bases for J; bases not matched to a gene: 9. There are 14 residues in the CDR3. CDR3 nucleotide sequence: TGTGCCAGCACCCCGGACAGGTCTATCAATGAGCAGTTCTTC. It encodes CASTPDRSINEQFF.

The CDR3 spells CAWRYQGRSPLHF. The CDR3 nucleotides are TGTGCCTGGAGGTATCAGGGTAGATCACCCCTCCACTTT. The rearrangement links TRBV30 to TRBJ1-6; perhaps TRBD1 as D (5 bases). This CDR3 has 13 amino acids. Germline CDR1 reads GTSNPN; CDR2 reads SVGIG (reference sequence). Trimming shortened V by 3 bases and J by 10 bases, and 13 bases separated the two germline ends.

The chain employs TRBV3-1 (or the pseudogene TRBV3-2) and TRBJ2-7; unclear D gene. Trimming cost V 5 bases and J 3 bases, with 5 bases left between them. This CDR3 comprises 11 residues. CDR1 and CDR2 (germline): LGHDT, YNNKEL (reference sequence). CDR3 sequence: CASSVRYEQYF. CDR3 in DNA: TGTGCCAGCAGCGTTCGCTACGAGCAGTACTTC.

This clone was picked up one time. The chain combines TRBV28 with TRBJ2-2, with D possibly being TRBD2 (7 bases). The V end was cut by 10 bases, the J end by 9 bases, with 15 bases between. The CDR3 runs to 12 residues. Germline CDR1 and CDR2: MDHEN and SYDVKM. The CDR3 protein is CATTRGGRELFF. The DNA of the CDR3 is TGTGCCACCACCAGGGGAGGGAGGGAGCTGTTTTTT.

This rearrangement joins TRBV9 to TRBJ1-2; unclear D gene. V was cut by 3 bases and J by 1 base, with 7 bases left in between. The germline CDR1 and CDR2 sequences are SGDLS and YYNGEE. The CDR3 spans 13 residues. For the CDR3, the DNA is TGTGCCAGCAGCGCGGGTCTTAACTATGGCTACACCTTC. The encoded protein is CASSAGLNYGYTF. Looking up the rest from reference TRBV9 and TRBJ1-2 gives the full variable domain: DSGVTQTPKHLITATGQRVTLRCSPRSGDLSVYWYQQSLDQGLQFLIQYYNGEERAKGNILERFSAQQFPDLHSELNLSSLELGDSALYFCASSAGLNYGYTFGSGTRLTVV.

The V call is TRBV28, the J call TRBJ2-7; 9 positions match TRBD2. V dropped 2 bases and J dropped 0; count of bases not matched to a gene: 2. CDR1 MDHEN and CDR2 SYDVKM come from the germline V gene. The CDR3 consists of 15 residues. The CDR3 protein is CASSLSGGISYEQYF. DNA for the CDR3: TGTGCCAGCAGTTTAAGCGGGGGGATCTCCTACGAGCAGTACTTC.

The rearrangement uses TRBV6-1 and TRBJ1-4; maybe TRBD1 (6 bases). CDR3 size: 13 residues. V was shortened by 8 bases and J by 1 base, with 8 bases between the two germline ends. CDR1 is MNHNS and CDR2 is SASEGT in the germline V gene. In nucleotides, the CDR3 is TGTGCCAGCCAAGGGGGAACTAATGAAAAACTGTTTTTT. Protein: CASQGGTNEKLFF.

This clone was picked up one time. The chain recombines TRBV21-1 with TRBJ1-3; the table assigns TRBD1, which was not confirmed against the DNA. TRBV21-1 counts as a pseudogene. The CDR3 length is 17 residues. CDR3 sequence (DNA): TGTGCCAGCAGCAAAGGAAGGAGGGGGCTCTCTGGAAACACCATATATTTT. As protein: CASSKGRRGLSGNTIYF.